Below, one T cell receptor (beta chain) is given with its context. What this receptor recognizes is not known. Base qualities were left out, and no much larger clone turns up one base away. The CDR3 sequence holds 14 residues, the cysteine and phenylalanine included. Kept here is only the CDR3 DNA, which spans 42 bases and is read in frame from base 1. V and J are trimmed by 4 bases and 0 bases, and the gene matches miss 1 base of the junction. The germline V gene provides CDR1 MGHDK and CDR2 SYGVNS. TCR CDR3 regions were amplified from genomic DNA by multiplex PCR using the deep immunoSEQ assay. For each cell subset, the extracted genomic DNA was distributed evenly across all wells of several immunoSEQ 96-well plates, and each plate served as one replicate. Each replicate PCR for sorted subsets received roughly 0.2 ug genomic DNA, equal to about 30,000 T cell genomes. Purified libraries were measured with a Qubit 3.0 fluorometer, size-checked on a Bioanalyzer 2100, and measured again with the KAPA Library Quantification kit. Every immunoSEQ 96-well plate was sequenced on a dedicated single-read 150-cycle Illumina NextSeq 550 flow cell. The paper's data handling went like this. Because the immunoSEQ output held only junctional sequences and lacked quality scores, the filtering could not match the filtering applied to full-length reads. To assign V/J genes and CDR3, sequences were annotated using PyIR, a Python wrapper for IgBLAST v1.9, with IMGT germline references. Reads with weak V/J assignments (E-value above 1e-6), missing CDR3, stop codons, out-of-frame junctions, or ambiguous translated residues were removed. V3J clonotypes were defined by identical inferred V gene, J gene, and CDR3 amino acid sequence. The percentage overlap between two repertoires was calculated by dividing the number of shared unique clonotypes by the size of the smaller repertoire. Repertoire richness was assessed with RTK rarefaction, the Chao1 estimator, and Recon v2.1 estimates of unobserved clonotypes. Generation probabilities were computed with OLGA for all TCRbeta clonotypes obtained by the gDNA method from four donors. TCRdb carries this immuneACCESS record with in-frame sequences only. Its versions omit some clonotypes, under half of them owing to an unresolved V gene in the studies checked, with the rest unexplained. The V and J calls and clone size are taken from that table; D and trimming were inferred from the DNA. This sample lists roughly 1,500,000 clones; around 98.5% were detected once. Jointly, the top ten make up about 0.4% of the sample.

This entry comes from a study of shared clonotypes between healthy human individuals (dated by TCRdb to 2019 to 2021). General notes on the study: Two women and a few men aged 18 to 49 years were included in the cohort. To increase sequencing depth and limit assay-specific biases, TCR repertoire library preparation and sequencing were carried out by different laboratories using diverse techniques. To estimate repertoire size and how much clonotype sharing occurs between individuals, the study deeply sequenced the blood TCR repertoires of about five healthy adults. Per donor, three plates each were used for CD4 naive and CD4 memory, two for CD8 naive, and one for CD8 memory. Per donor, leukapheresis produced somewhere between about 0.8 and 9 billion PBMCs. What the study reported, not specific to this receptor: Larger estimated clonotype richness was generally found for naive subsets than for memory subsets. Based on pairwise subsampling, the degree of clonotype sharing among donors was expected to be affected by sequencing depth. When several donors were compared, the shared fraction of clonotypes was approximately 5% for naive CD4, around 4% for naive CD8, roughly 2.5% for memory CD4, and 0.4% for memory CD8. Compared with non-shared clonotypes, the clonotypes found in all four sorted-subset donors had higher generation probabilities. Rarefaction of sorted-subset datasets indicated incomplete sequencing despite the large sequencing depth. The small number of donors limited the genetic and exposure-history diversity represented. Sampling was limited to blood, and TCR repertoires in tissue likely differ from TCR repertoires in blood.

Healthy HIV-negative adults with no recently reported acute infections or vaccinations were included as donors. Every donor was a Caucasian adult living in Nashville, Tennessee, USA. CD4+ T cells were enriched by magnetic negative selection, after which naive cells were positively selected on CD45RA and the negative fraction was taken as the memory subset. After blood collection by leukapheresis, PBMCs were isolated using Ficoll-Histopaque density gradient centrifugation and then cryopreserved in the vapor phase of liquid nitrogen. Analytical flow cytometry was used to check the purity and quantity of each magnetically sorted T cell population. Each sorted fraction had its genomic DNA isolated and then quantified by UV absorbance on a Nanodrop 2000c.

Sequenced: naive CD4+ T cells sorted from blood. The cell subset or site tag for this specimen amounts to: CD45RA+ positively selected. This receptor was taken from a man aged 25-40 years in good health. The sequence is built from TRBV25-1 and TRBJ1-2, and 8 junctional nucleotides match TRBD1. The CDR3 reads as follows: CASSATGANYGYTF. Read as DNA, the sequence is TGTGCCAGCAGTGCGACAGGGGCTAACTATGGCTACACCTTC.